Each of the 10 T cell receptor beta chains below was sequenced from the same sample in a study of blood T cell repertoires in COVID-19 (dated by TCRdb to 2020 to 2021). Libraries were prepared through the immunoSEQ multiplex PCR assay. This immuneACCESS table, as held by TCRdb, lists in-frame sequences with V and J called but not all clones. Of the missing ones, under half trace to an unresolved V gene in checked studies; the others have no known cause. The sample contains roughly 250,000 clones, 80% to 90% of them found a single time. Clones ranked in the top ten supply 3.5% to 4.5% of the sample. The specimen sequenced was PBMCs or T cells enriched from blood (not recorded which). The receptor set was obtained from a woman aged 30 to 39 who had recovered from COVID-19.

V is TRBV29-1 and J is TRBJ1-2; 7 positions agree with TRBD1. Germline trimming cut 3 bases from V and 2 bases from J; bases unmatched to any gene: 3. The CDR3 is 13 residues long. Germline assignment: CDR1 SQVTM and CDR2 ANQGSEA. The CDR3: CSVEDRINYGYTF. The CDR3 coding sequence is TGCAGCGTTGAGGACAGGATCAACTATGGCTACACCTTC. The full variable domain, completed using reference TRBV29-1 and TRBJ1-2, is SAVISQKPSRDICQRGTSLTIQCQVDSQVTMMFWYRQQPGQSLTLIATANQGSEATYESGFVIDKFPISRPNLTFSTLTVSNMSPEDSSIYLCSVEDRINYGYTFGSGTRLTVV.

The genes are TRBV12-5 and TRBJ2-1; TRBD2 matches at 9 bases. The CDR3 covers 13 residues. J gave up 5 bases and V 9 bases, and 5 bases lay outside the gene matches. The germline gives CDR1 LGHNT, CDR2 FRNRAP. The CDR3 DNA sequence: TGTGCTAGCAAGCGGGGGGCAGACAATGAGCAGTTCTTC. Translating gives CASKRGADNEQFF.

Only one count was recorded for this clone. The genes are TRBV9 and TRBJ1-4, with 9 bases lining up with TRBD1. The CDR3 contains 15 residues. V dropped 0 bases and J dropped 8; count of bases not matched to a gene: 5. CDR1 SGDLS and CDR2 YYNGEE come from the germline V gene. CDR3 in amino acids: CASSVATGGGEKLFF. In nucleotides, the CDR3 is TGTGCCAGCAGCGTAGCTACAGGGGGCGGAGAAAAACTGTTTTTT.

This chain uses TRBV14 with TRBJ2-3; 12 positions match TRBD2. Losses at the gene ends were 2 bases for V and 3 bases for J; bases not matched to a gene: 9. The germline V gene encodes CDR1 SGHDN and CDR2 FVKESK. This CDR3 spans 18 amino acids. CDR3 nucleotide sequence: TGTGCCAGCAGCCAAATTAGTTGGACTAGCGGGGAGACAGATACGCAGTATTTT. Amino acids: CASSQISWTSGETDTQYF. The full variable domain, with the rest looked up from reference TRBV14 and TRBJ2-3, is EAGVTQFPSHSVIEKGQTVTLRCDPISGHDNLYWYRRVMGKEIKFLLHFVKESKQDESGMPNNRFLAERTGGTYSTLKVQPAELEDSGVYFCASSQISWTSGETDTQYFGPGTRLTVL.

This CDR3 reads CASSLTDIYGYTF. CDR3 coding DNA: TGTGCCAGCAGCTTGACAGACATCTATGGCTACACCTTC. The chain links TRBV7-9 to TRBJ1-2; tentative D call: TRBD1 (5 bases). The CDR3 extends over 13 amino acids. Trimming took 3 bases from V and 4 from J, leaving 9 bases between them. The germline gives CDR1 SEHNR, CDR2 FQNEAQ (reference sequence).

This clone was detected only a few times. The chain combines TRBV9 with TRBJ1-1; maybe TRBD1 (6 bases). Germline V CDR1 and CDR2: SGDLS, YYNGEE. The CDR3 covers 14 residues. The germline V and J ends were trimmed by 0 bases and 6 bases, with 12 bases remaining between them. The chain's CDR3 is CASSVVQGPAEAFF. The CDR3 nucleotides are TGTGCCAGCAGCGTAGTGCAGGGGCCCGCTGAAGCTTTCTTT. The variable domain in full, with the rest retrieved from reference TRBV9 and TRBJ1-1, is DSGVTQTPKHLITATGQRVTLRCSPRSGDLSVYWYQQSLDQGLQFLIQYYNGEERAKGNILERFSAQQFPDLHSELNLSSLELGDSALYFCASSVVQGPAEAFFGQGTRLTVV.

The chain combines TRBV19 with TRBJ1-4, with no clear D. Trimming pared 10 bases from V and 1 base from J, leaving 13 bases between. Looked up from germline, CDR1 is LNHDA and CDR2 is SQIVND (reference sequence). CDR3 size: 14 residues. DNA for the CDR3: TGTGCCACCCGCCCCACCAGAACTAATGAAAAACTGTTTTTT. Protein product: CATRPTRTNEKLFF.

The rearrangement uses TRBV7-3 and TRBJ2-2; 8 positions match TRBD2. V trimming: 5 bases; J trimming: 6 bases; junction bases outside the gene matches: 11. The CDR3 runs to 16 residues. The germline CDR1 and CDR2 sequences are SGHTA and FQGTGA. CDR3 sequence: CASSAKAGAGAGELFF. CDR3 bases: TGTGCCAGCAGCGCCAAAGCGGGAGCCGGCGCCGGGGAGCTGTTTTTT.

This clone was counted a few times. CDR3 residues: CASSLGQGTHEQYF. In DNA form, the CDR3 reads TGCGCCAGCAGCTTGGGACAGGGGACCCACGAGCAGTACTTC. This sequence joins TRBV5-1 and TRBJ2-7; TRBD1 agrees at 8 bases. J was trimmed by 5 bases and V by 0 bases; bases with no gene match: 4. The CDR3 has 14 amino acids. In germline, CDR1 is SGHRS, CDR2 YFSETQ.

This clone was seen a handful of times. The rearrangement links TRBV29-1 to TRBJ1-1; D call uncertain. CDR1 and CDR2 (germline): SQVTM, ANQGSEA. V dropped 3 bases and J dropped 1 base, with 9 bases sitting between them. The CDR3 length is 13 residues. The CDR3, as DNA: TGCAGCGTTGATTATGACACGAACACTGAAGCTTTCTTT. It is translated as CSVDYDTNTEAFF.